These 28 T cell receptor beta chains originate from one sample sequenced in a study of blood T cells in healthy people across ages. Through a sample-barcoded 5' primer and a J-beta primer mix, a second PCR was run for about 6 to 11 cycles. TCRdb re-derived calls from the 5' RACE reads in MiXCR, one entry per CDR3 protein. The sample yields over 1,200,000 distinct CDR3 sequences, 55% to 75% seen once. Material for sequencing was blood. The origin of the receptors is a man aged 18 to 30 in good health.

The table lists this clonotype with a count of one. The V gene is TRBV11-2, the J gene TRBJ2-1, with D unresolved. The CDR3 consists of 17 residues. CDR1 and CDR2 from the germline V gene are SGHAT and FQNNGV. Trimming shortened V by 1 base and J by 4 bases, and 17 bases separated the two germline ends. This CDR3 reads CASSLGGRAPLYNEQFF. Written as DNA, the CDR3 is TGTGCCAGCAGCTTAGGTGGTAGGGCCCCCCTTTACAATGAGCAGTTCTTC.

The gene calls are TRBV6-1 and TRBJ2-7, with TRBD2 as a possible D gene (5 bases). The germline V gene encodes CDR1 MNHNS and CDR2 SASEGT. This CDR3 comprises 15 residues. Trimming stripped 8 bases from V and 1 base from J, with 18 bases between. CDR3 DNA sequence: TGTGCCAGCTTTTCGGGGTTTGGATTTTCCTACGAGCAGTACTTC. Encoded protein: CASFSGFGFSYEQYF.

The sample holds many counts of this clonotype. This rearrangement joins TRBV7-2 to TRBJ1-6, with TRBD1 identical over 9 bases. The CDR3 covers 19 residues. The V segment lost 5 bases and the J segment 0 bases; nucleotides outside the gene matches: 11. CDR1 and CDR2 from the germline V gene are SGHTA and FQGNSA. The CDR3 DNA reads as TGTGCCAGCAGCCGTAGGGGACAGGGCGACAGCTCCTATAATTCACCCCTCCACTTT. The encoded protein is CASSRRGQGDSSYNSPLHF.

This clonotype was recorded a few times. This chain joins TRBV20-1 and TRBJ2-4; D may be TRBD2 (6 bases). Near its end, the DNA agrees better with TRBJ2-7, so the J call may be wrong. Germline V gives CDR1 DFQATT, CDR2 SNEGSKA (reference sequence). This CDR3 is built from 14 residues. This chain's CDR3 is CSARDRGEVYEQYF. Written as DNA, the CDR3 is TGCAGTGCTAGAGATCGTGGGGAGGTCTACGAGCAGTACTTC.

This clonotype has just a few counts. This chain joins TRBV20-1 and TRBJ2-3, with 7 nucleotides matching TRBD2. CDR1 DFQATT and CDR2 SNEGSKA come from the germline V gene (reference sequence). With 1 base clipped from V and 1 base from J, the junction kept 2 bases outside the gene matches. The CDR3 has 14 residues. The CDR3 loop reads CSARVGGGTDTQYF. The CDR3 coding sequence is TGCAGTGCTAGAGTGGGGGGGGGCACAGATACGCAGTATTTT.

This clonotype turned up a few times. V gene TRBV27 combines with J gene TRBJ1-6; 7 bases line up with TRBD1. The CDR3 sequence is 16 residues long. V trimming: 3 bases; J trimming: 2 bases; junction bases outside the gene matches: 4. Germline CDR1 is MNHEY and CDR2 is SMNVEV (reference sequence). CDR3 loop: CASSLRQGAYNSPLHF. The DNA for the CDR3 is TGTGCCAGCAGTTTGAGGCAGGGGGCCTATAATTCACCCCTCCACTTT.

The V call is TRBV7-8, the J call TRBJ2-5, with D hard to call. Germline V gives CDR1 SGHVS, CDR2 FQNEAQ. The CDR3 has 12 residues. The V end was cut by 5 bases, the J end by 5 bases, with 9 bases between. CDR3 in DNA: TGTGCCAGCAGCAAACTGGGGGAGACCCAGTACTTC. Its translation: CASSKLGETQYF. The full variable domain, its missing parts supplied by reference TRBV7-8 and TRBJ2-5, is GAGVSQSPRYKVAKRGQDVALRCDPISGHVSLFWYQQALGQGPEFLTYFQNEAQLDKSGLPSDRFFAERPEGSVSTLKIQRTQQEDSAVYLCASSKLGETQYFGPGTRLLVL.

The chain recombines TRBV24-1 with TRBJ2-1, with D tentatively TRBD1 (7 bases). The germline V gene encodes CDR1 KGHDR and CDR2 SFDVKD. V was cut by 2 bases and J by 6 bases, with 22 bases left in between. The CDR3 length is 18 residues. The CDR3 nucleotides are TGTGCCACCAGTGATTCCCGGATGGCGGGACAGATCATCAATGAGCAGTTCTTC. Amino acids: CATSDSRMAGQIINEQFF.

This clonotype has a single count. The V gene is TRBV10-2, the J gene TRBJ2-1, with a tentative D call TRBD2 (6 bases). The CDR3 runs 16 residues. Germline CDR1 reads WSHSY; CDR2 reads SAAADI. Between the trimmed V and J ends, which lost 7 bases and 8 bases, there was a span of 24 bases. The CDR3 region is CASMGLALGFPDEQFF. The CDR3 region has the DNA TGCGCCAGCATGGGACTTGCTCTAGGCTTCCCCGATGAGCAGTTCTTC.

The rearrangement links TRBV15 to TRBJ2-1; either TRBD1 or TRBD2 may fit D (6 bases each). Germline V gene sequence: CDR1 LNHNV, CDR2 YYDKDF (reference sequence). CDR3 length: 14 residues. V was clipped by 0 bases and J by 9 bases, with 12 bases between them. The CDR3 DNA is TGTGCCACCAGCAGAGAAGGAGGGGGGTGTGAGCAGTTCTTC. It translates to CATSREGGGCEQFF.

J is TRBJ2-3 and V is TRBV12-3 or TRBV12-4; no firm D call. V lost 5 bases and J lost 2, with 14 bases in between. The CDR3 spans 15 residues. In nucleotides, the CDR3 is TGTGCCAGCAGTCCCGGGCGCTCCTACACAGATACGCAGTATTTT. Encoded protein: CASSPGRSYTDTQYF.

V and J are TRBV15 and TRBJ2-1, with D possibly TRBD1 on 6 matching bases. V lost 11 bases to trimming and J lost 3 bases, with 11 bases between them. This CDR3 is built from 12 residues. The germline V gene has CDR1 LNHNV and CDR2 YYDKDF (reference sequence). Written as DNA, the CDR3 is TGTGCCGCCGGGGACAACTACAATGAGCAGTTCTTC. Its translation: CAAGDNYNEQFF.

The J gene is TRBJ2-1, the V gene TRBV2; possibly TRBD1 or TRBD2 for D (5 bases each). The J call may be incorrect, as the DNA end agrees better with TRBJ2-7. The CDR3 runs to 14 residues. The V gene's germline CDR1 is SNHLY and CDR2 FYNNEI. Here the CDR3 reads CASNRIGGWNEQYF. CDR3 sequence (DNA): TGTGCCAGCAACAGGATTGGGGGTTGGAATGAGCAGTACTTC.

The chain couples TRBV27 to TRBJ2-7; D is tentatively TRBD1 or TRBD2 (5 bases each). The CDR3 consists of 16 residues. Germline V gene sequence: CDR1 MNHEY, CDR2 SMNVEV (reference sequence). The V gene lost 1 base and the J gene lost 9 bases, with 22 bases spanning the gap. The CDR3 sequence is CASSLWGTMGEDVQYF. CDR3 nucleotide sequence: TGTGCCAGCAGTTTATGGGGGACCATGGGAGAGGACGTGCAGTACTTC.

This clonotype was recorded at least ten times. The J gene is TRBJ2-3, the V gene TRBV7-9; 9 nucleotides align to TRBD2. The CDR3 is 16 amino acids. Germline V lookup: CDR1 SEHNR, CDR2 FQNEAQ (reference sequence). The trim removed 7 bases at V and 5 bases at J, leaving 13 bases unmatched. The CDR3 DNA reads TGTGCCAGCACCACGCCGGAGCGGGGGGATAGAGATACGCAGTATTTT. This codes for CASTTPERGDRDTQYF.

The chain employs TRBV6-5 and TRBJ2-7; possible D gene TRBD2, 6 bases. The DNA end lines up better with TRBJ2-5; the J call may be wrong. Germline CDR1 MNHEY, CDR2 SVGAGI. The CDR3 is made up of 14 amino acids. The CDR3 is CASSYSMAGGTQYF. The CDR3 coding sequence is TGTGCCAGCAGTTACTCGATGGCCGGGGGGACCCAGTACTTC.

The V call is TRBV28, the J call TRBJ2-7, with D unclear. The CDR3 contains 12 residues. The V end lost 6 bases, the J end lost 2 bases, and 8 bases lay between the germline ends. Germline V gives CDR1 MDHEN, CDR2 SYDVKM. The CDR3 DNA sequence: TGTGCCAGCAGGCTCTCCACCTACGAGCAGTACTTC. Encoded protein: CASRLSTYEQYF.

The chain is built from TRBV4-1 and TRBJ1-1, with D possibly matching TRBD1 (6 bases). V lost 1 base and J 5 bases, leaving 14 bases between the germline ends. This CDR3 comprises 15 residues. CDR1 MGHRA and CDR2 YSYEKL come from the germline V gene. The CDR3 sequence: CASSQVPGARTEAFF. The CDR3 DNA reads as TGCGCCAGCAGCCAAGTCCCGGGGGCGCGGACTGAAGCTTTCTTT.

This rearrangement joins TRBV7-9 to TRBJ2-6; D is ambiguous. V was shortened by 5 bases and J by 0 bases, with 14 bases between the two germline ends. In germline, CDR1 is SEHNR, CDR2 FQNEAQ (reference sequence). This CDR3 region has 17 residues. CDR3: CASSQTDPSSGANVLTF. DNA for the CDR3: TGTGCCAGCAGCCAAACAGACCCAAGCTCTGGGGCCAACGTCCTGACTTTC. The whole variable domain, remainder taken from reference TRBV7-9 and TRBJ2-6, is DTGVSQNPRHKITKRGQNVTFRCDPISEHNRLYWYRQTLGQGPEFLTYFQNEAQLEKSRLLSDRFSAERPKGSFSTLEIQRTEQGDSAMYLCASSQTDPSSGANVLTFGAGSRLTVL.

CDR3 bases: TGTGCCAGCACCCTACATAGCGGGGGAGGTACGCAGTATTTT. Translation: CASTLHSGGGTQYF. The chain couples TRBV7-2 to TRBJ2-3; 9 positions match TRBD2. The junction had 10 bases not matched to a gene; V was cut back by 7 bases and J by 8 bases. This CDR3 has 14 amino acids. Germline V gives CDR1 SGHTA, CDR2 FQGNSA.

This rearrangement joins TRBV18 to TRBJ2-4; maybe TRBD1 (6 bases). The J call is uncertain, as TRBJ2-7 better fits the DNA end. Germline CDR1 is KGHSH and CDR2 is LQKENI. This CDR3 comprises 14 residues. CDR3: CASSPGTSASEQYF. The CDR3 region has the DNA TGTGCCAGCTCACCCGGGACATCGGCTAGCGAGCAGTACTTC.

DNA for the CDR3: TGTGCCAGCAGTTCACTAGCGGGAGATAGCGAGCAGTACTTC. It translates to CASSSLAGDSEQYF. The chain combines TRBV27 with TRBJ2-7; TRBD2 matches at 11 bases. Trimming cost V 4 bases and J 6 bases; bases outside gene matches: 5. From germline, CDR1 is MNHEY and CDR2 SMNVEV (reference sequence). The CDR3 contains 14 residues.

The chain employs TRBV25-1 and TRBJ2-5; the D gene is possibly TRBD2 (6 bases). The CDR3 covers 13 residues. Germline V lookup: CDR1 MGHDK, CDR2 SYGVNS. Trimming left V 6 bases short and J 7 bases short, with 15 bases between. In nucleotides, the CDR3 is TGTGCCAGCAGCCATGCGGGGCTGGGGACCCAGTACTTC. Translated: CASSHAGLGTQYF.

The V gene is TRBV15, the J gene TRBJ2-1; D may correspond to TRBD1 or TRBD2 (5 bases each). V shed 1 base and J shed 9 bases, with 13 bases lying between them. Germline values: CDR1 LNHNV, CDR2 YYDKDF (reference sequence). The CDR3 loop spans 14 amino acids. DNA for the CDR3: TGTGCCACCAGCAGAGGGCTAGCTAGGGGTGAGCAGTTCTTC. Translating gives CATSRGLARGEQFF.

The chain is built from TRBV29-1 and TRBJ1-1; the D is unclear. The CDR3 totals 11 residues. The germline V and J ends were trimmed by 7 bases and 5 bases, with 11 bases remaining between them. Germline CDR1 SQVTM, CDR2 ANQGSEA. The CDR3 sequence is CSGGWGTEAFF. The CDR3 DNA follows: TGCAGCGGTGGTTGGGGTACTGAAGCTTTCTTT.

V and J are TRBV15 and TRBJ1-2; 7 positions match TRBD1. V lost 5 bases, J lost 3 bases, and 3 bases stayed unmatched. The CDR3 has 13 residues. CDR1 is LNHNV, CDR2 YYDKDF, per germline (reference sequence). The chain's CDR3 is CATSLDRYYGYTF. The CDR3, as DNA: TGTGCCACCAGCTTGGACAGGTACTATGGCTACACCTTC. Drawing the rest from reference TRBV15 and TRBJ1-2, the complete variable domain is DAMVIQNPRYQVTQFGKPVTLSCSQTLNHNVMYWYQQKSSQAPKLLFHYYDKDFNNEADTPDNFQSRRPNTSFCFLDIRSPGLGDTAMYLCATSLDRYYGYTFGSGTRLTVV.

This clonotype was detected only a few times. CDR3 region: CASSGATGTGWHYGYTF. DNA for the CDR3: TGTGCCAGCAGTGGGGCAACCGGGACAGGGTGGCACTATGGCTACACCTTC. This rearrangement joins TRBV27 to TRBJ1-2; TRBD1 matches 9 bases. Losses at the gene ends were 5 bases for V and 3 bases for J; bases not matched to a gene: 13. There are 17 residues in the CDR3. Germline V gene sequence: CDR1 MNHEY, CDR2 SMNVEV (reference sequence).

This clonotype was seen only a few times. J is TRBJ2-1 and V is TRBV25-1; 11 nucleotides line up with TRBD1. The CDR3 spans 14 residues. CDR1 is MGHDK, CDR2 SYGVNS, per germline. With V trimmed by 6 bases and J by 4 bases, 2 bases remained unmatched. The CDR3 DNA is TGTGCCAGCAGCGGACAGGGGGCATACAATGAGCAGTTCTTC. Its protein is CASSGQGAYNEQFF.